The clone carrying this T cell receptor (beta chain) has more than one count but fewer than ten. Its antigen remains unidentified. The entry originates in a study of T cell repertoires in cytomegalovirus infection. Study at large: Recently identified HLA-C-restricted CMV epitopes were among the peptides used.

Overall study results and limits: Clonotype analysis showed dominance of the ex vivo response by HLA-C-restricted CMV-specific TCR beta clonotypes.

Each CDR3 protein gets one entry after TCRdb re-called the reads with MiXCR. The repertoire holds more than 250,000 distinct CDR3 sequences, with more than 20% as singletons. The clonotype comes from a human donor in good health (CMV status not recorded). Some clones in this sample may be carry-over from other donors' samples. Sequenced here: cultured PBMCs, sampled from culture after CMV antigen stimulation.

CDR3 in amino acids: CASSQDGTGGEKLFF. In DNA, the CDR3 is TGCGCCAGCAGCCAAGATGGGACAGGGGGTGAAAAACTGTTTTTT. The V call is TRBV4-1, the J call TRBJ1-4; 11 nucleotides agree with TRBD1. This CDR3 is built from 15 residues. Germline trimming cut 0 bases from V and 7 bases from J; bases unmatched to any gene: 1. Germline V gives CDR1 MGHRA, CDR2 YSYEKL.